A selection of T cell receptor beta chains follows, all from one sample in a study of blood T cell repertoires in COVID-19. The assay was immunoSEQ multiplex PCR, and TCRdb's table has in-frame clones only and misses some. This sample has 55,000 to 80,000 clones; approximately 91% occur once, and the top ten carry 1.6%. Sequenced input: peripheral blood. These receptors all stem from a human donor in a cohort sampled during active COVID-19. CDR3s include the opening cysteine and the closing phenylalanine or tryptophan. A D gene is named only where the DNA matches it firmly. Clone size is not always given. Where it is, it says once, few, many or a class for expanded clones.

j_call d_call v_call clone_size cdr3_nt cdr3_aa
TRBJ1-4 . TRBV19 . TGTGCCAGTAGCCGCCCGCCCCAGGGGCGGCGAGAAAAACTGTTTTTT CASSRPPQGRREKLFF
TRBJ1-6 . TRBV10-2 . TGCGCCAGCAGAGACCAAAGGACAGCCAAAACAGATTCACCCCTCCACTTT CASRDQRTAKTDSPLHF
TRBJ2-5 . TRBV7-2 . TGTGCCAGCAGCTTAGAATCAGTGAACCAAGAGACCCAGTACTTC CASSLESVNQETQYF
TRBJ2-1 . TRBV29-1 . TGCAGCGTTGACGCCACCAGGTATGAGCAGTTCTTC CSVDATRYEQFF
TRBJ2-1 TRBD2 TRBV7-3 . TGTGCCAGCAGCTTAATACCGGGCGGGGGTAATGAGCAGTTCTTC CASSLIPGGGNEQFF
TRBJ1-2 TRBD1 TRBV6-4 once TGTGCCAGCAGCACTCCTCCGGGACAGGGGGGCGATGGCTACACCTTC CASSTPPGQGGDGYTF
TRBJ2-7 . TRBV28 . TGTGCCAGCAGTTTAACGGACAGTGACACCTACGAGCAGTACTTC CASSLTDSDTYEQYF
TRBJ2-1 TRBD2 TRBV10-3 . TGTGCCTCTAGCGGGGCGACCAATGAGCAGTTCTTC CASSGATNEQFF
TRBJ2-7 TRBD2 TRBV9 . TGTGCCAGCAGCGTAGAGTTGGGGGGGACCTACGAGCAGTACTTC CASSVELGGTYEQYF
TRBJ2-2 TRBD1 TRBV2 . TGTGCCAGCAGTCGACAGGGGGCTAACACCGGGGAGCTGTTTTTT CASSRQGANTGELFF
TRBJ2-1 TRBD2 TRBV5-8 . TGTGCCAGCAGCTTCTTTAGCGGGAGTGGCAATGAGCAGTTCTTC CASSFFSGSGNEQFF
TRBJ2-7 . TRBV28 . TGTGCCAGCAGTTTGGAGATTCGGAACTTCTACGAGCAGTACTTC CASSLEIRNFYEQYF
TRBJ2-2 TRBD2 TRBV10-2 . TGCGCCAGCAGAATAGCGGGAGAGCCCACCGGGGAGCTGTTTTTT CASRIAGEPTGELFF
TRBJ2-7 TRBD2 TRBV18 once TGTGCCAGCTCACTCGCTAGCGGGAGACCGGTTTTCTACGAGCAGTACTTC CASSLASGRPVFYEQYF
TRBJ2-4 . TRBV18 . TGTGCCAGCTCACCCCGGGACACTAAAAACATTCAGTACTTC CASSPRDTKNIQYF
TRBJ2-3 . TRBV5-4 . TGTGCCAGCAGCTTGTCATCCGCAGGGCCAACAGATACGCAGTATTTT CASSLSSAGPTDTQYF
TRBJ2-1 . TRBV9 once TGTGCCAGCAGCGTAGCCCCGGTGAATCACAATGAGCAGTTCTTC CASSVAPVNHNEQFF
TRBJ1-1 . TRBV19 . TGTGCCAGTAGTATAGATTTGAAAAGCCCTGAAGCTTTCTTT CASSIDLKSPEAFF
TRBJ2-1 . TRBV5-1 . TGCGCCAGCAGCTTGGCTGCTAGTCTCTCCTACAATGAGCAGTTCTTC CASSLAASLSYNEQFF
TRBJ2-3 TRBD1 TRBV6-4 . TGTGCCAGCAGCGTATTCGGGACAGGGGGAGAAGATACGCAGTATTTT CASSVFGTGGEDTQYF
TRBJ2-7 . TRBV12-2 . TGTGCAAGTCGCCCCGGACAGGGGGCCTACGAGCAGTACTTC CASRPGQGAYEQYF
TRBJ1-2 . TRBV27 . TGTGCCAGCAGTCCAGGGGAGTCCTATGGCTACACCTTC CASSPGESYGYTF
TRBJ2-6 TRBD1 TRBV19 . TGTGCCATTTCACAGGGGCAGGGATCGAGTGGGGCCAACGTCCTGACTTTC CAISQGQGSSGANVLTF
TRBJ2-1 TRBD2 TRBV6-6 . TGTGCCAGCAGTTTCTCGGGACTAGCCTGGAATGAGCAGTTCTTC CASSFSGLAWNEQFF
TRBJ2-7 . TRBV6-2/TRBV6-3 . TGTGCCAGCAGTGTGTTCGACGAGCAGTACTTC CASSVFDEQYF
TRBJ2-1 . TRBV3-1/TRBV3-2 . TGTGCCAGCAGCCAAGTGAGCAATGAGCAGTTCTTC CASSQVSNEQFF
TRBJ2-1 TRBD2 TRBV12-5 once TGTGCTAGTGGTTTAACCCGGGGGGTCGATGAGCAGTTCTTC CASGLTRGVDEQFF
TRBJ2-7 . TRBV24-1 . TGTGCCACCAGTGAATCCGAATATCGGGGTCTGTACTTC CATSESEYRGLYF
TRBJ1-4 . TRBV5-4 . TGTGCCAGCAGACTAGGCTGGCGGTCGCCGGAAAAACTGTTTTTT CASRLGWRSPEKLFF
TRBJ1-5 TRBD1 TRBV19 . TGTGCCAGTAGTAAAACAGGGGGCAATCAGCCCCAGCATTTT CASSKTGGNQPQHF
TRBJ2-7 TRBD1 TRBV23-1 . TGCGCCAGATGCGGACAGGTCCTCGAGCAGTACTTC CARCGQVLEQYF
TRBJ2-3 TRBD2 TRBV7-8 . TGTGCCAGCACCTCGGCGGGAGAAGGCACAGATACGCAGTATTTT CASTSAGEGTDTQYF
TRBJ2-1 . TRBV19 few TGTGCCACCAAAAAGCTGAATGAGCAGTTCTTC CATKKLNEQFF
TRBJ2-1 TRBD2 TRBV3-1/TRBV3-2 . TGTGCCAGCAGCCCCGTAGCGGGAGGGACCCCGGAGAGGAATGAGCAGTTCTTC CASSPVAGGTPERNEQFF
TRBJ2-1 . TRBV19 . TGTGCCAGTAGTATTAGTGCGGGGACCTACAATGAGCAGTTCTTC CASSISAGTYNEQFF
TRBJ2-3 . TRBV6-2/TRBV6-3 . TGTGCCAGCAGTTACGTGGGACACTCCACGGGGAATACGCAGTATTTT CASSYVGHSTGNTQYF
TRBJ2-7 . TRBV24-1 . TGTGCCACCCAAAGGGGACTCTCCTACGAGCAGTACTTC CATQRGLSYEQYF
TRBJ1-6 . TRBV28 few TGTGCCAGCAGCACCTCAGGGTATAATTCACCCCTCCACTTT CASSTSGYNSPLHF
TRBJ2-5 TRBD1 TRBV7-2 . TGTGCCAGCAGCCCGGATTACTCGGACAGGGGGACCCAGTACTTC CASSPDYSDRGTQYF
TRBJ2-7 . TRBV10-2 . TGCGCCAGCAGTGAGGGGCTAGCGAACTACGAGCAGTACTTC CASSEGLANYEQYF
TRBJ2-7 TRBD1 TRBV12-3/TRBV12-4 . TGTGCCAGCAGGAGACAGGGTGTCCACGAGCAGTACTTC CASRRQGVHEQYF
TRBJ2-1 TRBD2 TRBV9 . TGTGCCAGCCAAGCGGGAGTATGGGGTGAGCAGTTCTTC CASQAGVWGEQFF
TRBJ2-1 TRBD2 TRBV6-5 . TGTGCCAGCAGACTCCTAGCGGGTTACAATGAGCAGTTCTTC CASRLLAGYNEQFF
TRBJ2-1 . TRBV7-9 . TGTGCCAGCAGCTTAGCCAGCGCCCCTCAAAGCTCCTACAATGAGCAGTTCTTC CASSLASAPQSSYNEQFF
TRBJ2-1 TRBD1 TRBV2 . TGTGCCAGCAGTTCTGGGTGGGACAGTGCCTACAATGAGCAGTTCTTC CASSSGWDSAYNEQFF
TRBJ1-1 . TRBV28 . TGTGCCATCCGGTTAAACAGGAACACTGAAGCTTTCTTT CAIRLNRNTEAFF
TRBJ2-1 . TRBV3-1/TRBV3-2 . TGTGCCAGCAGCCAAGAGTATAGGCCAGGACTCCTCTTC CASSQEYRPGLLF
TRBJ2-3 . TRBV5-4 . TGTGCCAGCAGCCCGACGGGTCGGGACACAGATACGCAGTATTTT CASSPTGRDTDTQYF
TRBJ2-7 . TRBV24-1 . TGTGCCACCAGTGACCCGGGGTCCTACGAGCAGTACTTC CATSDPGSYEQYF
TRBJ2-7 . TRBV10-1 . TGCGCCAGCAGTGAGTCTACAGGAGCTCCTTACGAGCAGTACTTC CASSESTGAPYEQYF
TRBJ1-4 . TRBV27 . TGTGCCAGCAGTAAGGAGGGAACAACTAATGAAAAACTGTTTTTT CASSKEGTTNEKLFF
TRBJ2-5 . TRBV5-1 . TGCGCCAGCAGCTTGGAGGGGCTAGACCAAGAGACCCAGTACTTC CASSLEGLDQETQYF
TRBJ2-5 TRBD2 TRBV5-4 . TGTGCCAGCAGCGGCCGACTAGCGGGAGGAGAGACCCAGTACTTC CASSGRLAGGETQYF
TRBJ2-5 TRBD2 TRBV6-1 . TGTGCCAGCAGTGATGGACTAGCGGGAGGATGGGAGACCCAGTACTTC CASSDGLAGGWETQYF
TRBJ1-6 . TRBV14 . TGTGCCAGCAGCCAAGACCCCGCAGGGCATTCACCCCTCCACTTT CASSQDPAGHSPLHF
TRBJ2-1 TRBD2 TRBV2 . TGTGCCAGCAGAAACCCCGGGACTAGCGGGACCCACAATGAGCAGTTCTTC CASRNPGTSGTHNEQFF